This T cell receptor beta chain was recorded in a study of technical replicates of blood from a few donors. Only in-frame clones appear in the TCRdb table, and some are missing; sequencing was by immunoSEQ multiplex PCR. The sample records approximately 52,000 clones, 80% to 95% being singletons. The germline CDR1 and CDR2 sequences are SGHTA and FQGNSA. The V and J ends lost 3 bases and 5 bases respectively, with 7 bases between them. The CDR3 totals 12 residues. The TCR sequence derives from a human donor in good health. Some clones in this sample may be carry-over from other donors' samples. The material sequenced was PBMCs. The chain recombines TRBV7-2 with TRBJ2-5, with D maybe TRBD2 (6 bases). This CDR3 is CASSFGGETQYF. The CDR3 DNA sequence: TGTGCCAGCAGCTTTGGGGGGGAGACCCAGTACTTC. The variable domain in full, completed from reference TRBV7-2 and TRBJ2-5, reads GAGVSQSPSNKVTEKGKDVELRCDPISGHTALYWYRQSLGQGLEFLIYFQGNSAPDKSGLPSDRFSAERTGGSVSTLTIQRTQQEDSAVYLCASSFGGETQYFGPGTRLLVL.